This T cell receptor beta chain was identified during a study of shared clonotypes between healthy human individuals. Looking at the study overall: The cohort had two women and a few men, ages 18 to 49. Broader study findings: Non-shared clonotypes displayed generation probabilities falling below those of clonotypes present in all four donors. A few donors had around 5% of their naive CD4 clonotypes in common.

Sorted subsets were amplified in replicate PCRs using 200 to 250 ng DNA, approximately 30,000 T cell genomes. TCRdb's copy holds only in-frame clones and misses some; the assay was immunoSEQ multiplex PCR. The sample holds 650,000 to 700,000 clones, roughly 87% seen once. V was shortened by 6 bases and J by 2 bases, with 17 bases between the two germline ends. The CDR3 is 15 residues long. Germline V gene data show CDR1 as SGHVS and CDR2 as FQNEAQ. Points on this clone: The target antigen is unknown.

The sample consisted of memory CD8+ T cells from PBMCs. As for subset: CD45RO+ cells pooled with CCR7-negative TemRA cells. The V gene is TRBV7-8, the J gene TRBJ2-7, with no clear D. This receptor was obtained from a man aged 18 to 30 in good health. Some clones in this sample may be carry-over from other donors' samples. This CDR3 is CASSFLRYSPYEQYF. CDR3 DNA: TGTGCCAGCAGTTTCCTCCGCTACTCACCCTACGAGCAGTACTTC.